This TCR beta chain was recorded in a study of CD8+ T cells in alopecia areata. In the study overall: In an open-label trial, patients got 5 to 10 mg tofacitinib twice daily.

This CDR3 spans 14 amino acids. CDR1 SNHLY and CDR2 FYNNEI come from the germline V gene. V was trimmed by 4 bases and J by 0 bases, leaving 7 bases between them. As the sequencing template, cDNA was produced by extracting RNA and reverse transcribing it. Sequenced by immunoSEQ multiplex PCR; TCRdb stores in-frame clones only, minus some. The sample carries around 140,000 clones, 40% to 55% recorded once. The investigators collected lesional scalp punch biopsies and peripheral blood from alopecia areata patients. V is TRBV2 and J is TRBJ1-5; no definite D call. This TCR was recovered from a human donor with alopecia areata. This specimen was CD4+ T cells sorted from blood, taken at week 0. The CDR3 region has the DNA TGTGCCAGCAGTGTCATGGGTAGCAATCAGCCCCAGCATTTT. Translation: CASSVMGSNQPQHF.